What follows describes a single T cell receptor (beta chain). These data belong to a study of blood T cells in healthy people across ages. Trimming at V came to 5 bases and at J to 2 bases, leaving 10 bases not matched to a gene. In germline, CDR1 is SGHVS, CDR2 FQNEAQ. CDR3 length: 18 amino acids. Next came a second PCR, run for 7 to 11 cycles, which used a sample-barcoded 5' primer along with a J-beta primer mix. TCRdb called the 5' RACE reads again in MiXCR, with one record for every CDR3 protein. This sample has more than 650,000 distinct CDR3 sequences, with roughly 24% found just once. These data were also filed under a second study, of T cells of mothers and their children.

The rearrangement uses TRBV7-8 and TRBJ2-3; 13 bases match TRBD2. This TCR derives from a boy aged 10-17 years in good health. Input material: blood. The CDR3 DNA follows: TGTGCCAGCAGCCCCGGACTAGCGGGGGCCGCCTACACAGATACGCAGTATTTT. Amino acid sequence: CASSPGLAGAAYTDTQYF.